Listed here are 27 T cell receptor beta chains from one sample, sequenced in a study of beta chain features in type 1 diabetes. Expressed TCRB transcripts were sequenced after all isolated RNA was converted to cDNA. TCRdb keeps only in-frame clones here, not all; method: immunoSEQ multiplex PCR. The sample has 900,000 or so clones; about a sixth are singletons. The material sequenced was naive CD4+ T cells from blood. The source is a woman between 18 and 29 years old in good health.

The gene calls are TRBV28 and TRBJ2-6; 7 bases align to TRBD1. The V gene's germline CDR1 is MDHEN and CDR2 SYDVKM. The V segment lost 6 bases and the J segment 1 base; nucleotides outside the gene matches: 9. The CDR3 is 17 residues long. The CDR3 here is CASSTPRTGSGANVLTF. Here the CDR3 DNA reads TGTGCCAGCAGCACCCCCCGGACAGGTTCTGGGGCCAACGTCCTGACTTTC.

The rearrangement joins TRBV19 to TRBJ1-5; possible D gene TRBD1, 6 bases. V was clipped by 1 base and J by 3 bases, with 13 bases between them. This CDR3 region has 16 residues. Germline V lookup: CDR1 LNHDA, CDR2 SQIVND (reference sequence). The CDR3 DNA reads TGTGCCAGTAGTATAGTCCAGGGGCGCGTCAATCAGCCCCAGCATTTT. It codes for CASSIVQGRVNQPQHF.

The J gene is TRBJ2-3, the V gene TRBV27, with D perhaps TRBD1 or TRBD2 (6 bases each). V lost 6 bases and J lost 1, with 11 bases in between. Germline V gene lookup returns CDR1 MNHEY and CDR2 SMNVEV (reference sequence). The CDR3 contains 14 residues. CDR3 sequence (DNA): TGTGCCAGCAGAACGGAGGGGGGCACAGATACGCAGTATTTT. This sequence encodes CASRTEGGTDTQYF.

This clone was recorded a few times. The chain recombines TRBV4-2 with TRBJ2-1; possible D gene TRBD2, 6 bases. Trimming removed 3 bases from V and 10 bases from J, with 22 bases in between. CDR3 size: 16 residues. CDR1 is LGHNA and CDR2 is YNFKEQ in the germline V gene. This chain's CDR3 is CASSQRGVATEGEQFF. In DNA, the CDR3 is TGTGCCAGCAGCCAGCGGGGAGTAGCGACTGAGGGGGAGCAGTTCTTC.

The CDR3 reads CASSSSTVVYGYTF. The CDR3 nucleotides read TGTGCCAGCAGCTCCAGTACGGTGGTATATGGCTACACCTTC. The J gene is TRBJ1-2, the V gene TRBV5-4, with D uncertain. The V gene's germline CDR1 is SGHNT and CDR2 YYREEE (reference sequence). This CDR3 spans 14 amino acids. Trimming left V 3 bases short and J 5 bases short, with 14 bases between.

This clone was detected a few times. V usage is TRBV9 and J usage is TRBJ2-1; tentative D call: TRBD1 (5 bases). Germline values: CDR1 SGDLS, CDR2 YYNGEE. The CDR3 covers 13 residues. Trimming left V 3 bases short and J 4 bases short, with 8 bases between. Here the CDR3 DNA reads TGTGCCAGCAGCGCCGGACAATACAATGAGCAGTTCTTC. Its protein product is CASSAGQYNEQFF.

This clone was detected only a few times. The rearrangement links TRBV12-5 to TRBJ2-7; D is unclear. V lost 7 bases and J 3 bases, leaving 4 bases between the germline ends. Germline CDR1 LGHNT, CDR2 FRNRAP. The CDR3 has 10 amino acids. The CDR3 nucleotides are TGTGCTAGTGTAGTCTACGAGCAGTACTTC. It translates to CASVVYEQYF.

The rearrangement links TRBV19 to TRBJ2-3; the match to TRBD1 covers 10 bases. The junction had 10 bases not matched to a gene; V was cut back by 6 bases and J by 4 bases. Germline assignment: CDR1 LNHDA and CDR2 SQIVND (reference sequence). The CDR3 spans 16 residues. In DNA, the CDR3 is TGTGCCAGTAGCCTAACACGACAGGGGGCGGCAGATACGCAGTATTTT. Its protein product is CASSLTRQGAADTQYF.

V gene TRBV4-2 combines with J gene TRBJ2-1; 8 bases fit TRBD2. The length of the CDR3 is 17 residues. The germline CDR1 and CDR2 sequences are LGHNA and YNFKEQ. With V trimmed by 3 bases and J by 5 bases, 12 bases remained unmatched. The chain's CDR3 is CASSHSYGRGGDNEQFF. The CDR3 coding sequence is TGTGCCAGCAGCCATTCATACGGGAGGGGTGGAGACAATGAGCAGTTCTTC.

Here the CDR3 reads CASSSLARQETQYF. The DNA of the CDR3 is TGTGCCAGCAGCTCTCTAGCGCGTCAAGAGACCCAGTACTTC. The chain employs TRBV7-9 and TRBJ2-5, with D possibly being TRBD2 (6 bases). V was trimmed by 4 bases and J by 2 bases, leaving 11 bases between them. This CDR3 region has 14 residues. Germline V CDR1 and CDR2: SEHNR, FQNEAQ (reference sequence).

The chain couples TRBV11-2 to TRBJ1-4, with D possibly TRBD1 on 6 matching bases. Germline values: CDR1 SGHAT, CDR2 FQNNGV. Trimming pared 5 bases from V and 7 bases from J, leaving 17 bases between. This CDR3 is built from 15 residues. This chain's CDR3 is CASSRGAGEAEKLFF. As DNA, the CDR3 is TGTGCCAGCAGCCGAGGGGCAGGGGAGGCTGAAAAACTGTTTTTT.

The CDR3 is CASSLGPTYEQYF. CDR3 sequence (DNA): TGTGCCAGCAGCTTAGGCCCGACTTACGAGCAGTACTTC. The rearrangement uses TRBV11-1 and TRBJ2-7; the D is unclear. Trimming cost V 1 base and J 4 bases, with 8 bases left between them. The CDR3 is 13 amino acids. Germline CDR1 reads SGHAT; CDR2 reads FQDESV (reference sequence).

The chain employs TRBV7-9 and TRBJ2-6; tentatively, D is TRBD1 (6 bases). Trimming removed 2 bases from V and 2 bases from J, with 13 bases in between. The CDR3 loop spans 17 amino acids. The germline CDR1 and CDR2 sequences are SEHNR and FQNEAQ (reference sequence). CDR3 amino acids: CASSLFRQAAGANVLTF. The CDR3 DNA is TGTGCCAGCAGCTTATTTAGACAGGCAGCTGGGGCCAACGTCCTGACTTTC.

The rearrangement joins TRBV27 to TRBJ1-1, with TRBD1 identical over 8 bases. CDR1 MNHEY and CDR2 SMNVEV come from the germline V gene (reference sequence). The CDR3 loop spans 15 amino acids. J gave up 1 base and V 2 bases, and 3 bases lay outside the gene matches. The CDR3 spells CASSLRDRRNTEAFF. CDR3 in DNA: TGTGCCAGCAGTTTACGGGACAGGAGGAACACTGAAGCTTTCTTT.

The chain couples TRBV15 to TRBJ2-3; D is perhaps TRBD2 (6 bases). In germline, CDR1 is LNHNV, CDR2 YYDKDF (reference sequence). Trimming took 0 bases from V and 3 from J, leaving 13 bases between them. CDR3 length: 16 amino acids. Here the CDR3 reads CATSRDRASETDTQYF. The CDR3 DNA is TGTGCCACCAGCAGAGATCGAGCTAGCGAGACAGATACGCAGTATTTT.

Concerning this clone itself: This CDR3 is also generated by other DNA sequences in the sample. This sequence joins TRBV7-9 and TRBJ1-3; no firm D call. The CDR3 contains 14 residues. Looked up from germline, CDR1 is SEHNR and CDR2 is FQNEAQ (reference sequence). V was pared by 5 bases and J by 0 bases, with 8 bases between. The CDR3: CASSPQNSGNTIYF. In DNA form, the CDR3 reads TGTGCCAGCAGCCCCCAGAACTCTGGAAACACCATATATTTT.

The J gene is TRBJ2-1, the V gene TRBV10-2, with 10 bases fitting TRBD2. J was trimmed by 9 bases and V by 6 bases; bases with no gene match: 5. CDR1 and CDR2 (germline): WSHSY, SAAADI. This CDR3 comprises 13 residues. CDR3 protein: CASRSGGGAEQFF. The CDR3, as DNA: TGCGCCAGCAGGAGCGGGGGGGGTGCTGAGCAGTTCTTC.

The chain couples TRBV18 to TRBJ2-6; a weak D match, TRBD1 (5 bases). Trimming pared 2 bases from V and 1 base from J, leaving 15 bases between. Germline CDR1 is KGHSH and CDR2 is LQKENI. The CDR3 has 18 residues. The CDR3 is CASSPSQGYRSGANVLTF. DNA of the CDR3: TGTGCCAGCTCACCATCGCAGGGTTACCGATCTGGGGCCAACGTCCTGACTTTC. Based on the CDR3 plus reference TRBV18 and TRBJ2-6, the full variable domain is NAGVMQNPRHLVRRRGQEARLRCSPMKGHSHVYWYRQLPEEGLKFMVYLQKENIIDESGMPKERFSAEFPKEGPSILRIQQVVRGDSAAYFCASSPSQGYRSGANVLTFGAGSRLTVL.

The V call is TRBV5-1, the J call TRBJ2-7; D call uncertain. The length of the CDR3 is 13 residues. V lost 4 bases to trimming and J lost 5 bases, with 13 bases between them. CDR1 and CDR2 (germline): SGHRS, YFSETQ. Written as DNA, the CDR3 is TGCGCCAGCAGCGAGCAGAATTCCCACGAGCAGTACTTC. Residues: CASSEQNSHEQYF.

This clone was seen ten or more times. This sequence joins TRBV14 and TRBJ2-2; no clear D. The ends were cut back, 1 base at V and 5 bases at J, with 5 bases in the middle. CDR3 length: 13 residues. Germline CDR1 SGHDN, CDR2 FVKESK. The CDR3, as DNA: TGTGCCAGCAGCCAAGCCGGGACCGGGGAGCTGTTTTTT. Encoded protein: CASSQAGTGELFF.

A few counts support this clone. Written as DNA, the CDR3 is TGCGCCAGCAGCCAAGATTGGCAGTCCTACGAGCAGTACTTC. Protein sequence: CASSQDWQSYEQYF. The rearrangement links TRBV4-3 to TRBJ2-7; D unresolved. The germline CDR1 and CDR2 sequences are LGHNA and YSLEER. Between the trimmed V and J ends, which lost 0 bases and 1 base, there was a span of 7 bases. CDR3 length: 14 amino acids.

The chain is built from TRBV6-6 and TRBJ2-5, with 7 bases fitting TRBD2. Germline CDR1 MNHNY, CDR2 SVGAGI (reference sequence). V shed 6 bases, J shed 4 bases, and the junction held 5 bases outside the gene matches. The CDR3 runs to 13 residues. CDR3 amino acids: CASRKREGETQYF. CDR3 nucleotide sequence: TGTGCCAGCAGGAAGAGGGAGGGAGAGACCCAGTACTTC.

This CDR3 is CAISGGDGNQPQHF. The DNA of the CDR3 is TGTGCCATCAGTGGTGGGGACGGAAATCAGCCCCAGCATTTT. The chain carries TRBV10-3 and TRBJ1-5; a possible D gene is TRBD1 (5 bases). Germline V gives CDR1 ENHRY, CDR2 SYGVKD. The germline V and J ends were trimmed by 4 bases and 4 bases, with 11 bases remaining between them. The CDR3 has 14 residues.

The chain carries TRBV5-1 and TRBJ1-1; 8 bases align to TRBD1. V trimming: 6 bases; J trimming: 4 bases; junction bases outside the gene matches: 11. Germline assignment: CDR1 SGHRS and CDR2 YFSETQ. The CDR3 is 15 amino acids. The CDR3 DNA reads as TGCGCCAGCAACTCGAGGCAGGGGGCAAGCACTGAAGCTTTCTTT. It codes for CASNSRQGASTEAFF.

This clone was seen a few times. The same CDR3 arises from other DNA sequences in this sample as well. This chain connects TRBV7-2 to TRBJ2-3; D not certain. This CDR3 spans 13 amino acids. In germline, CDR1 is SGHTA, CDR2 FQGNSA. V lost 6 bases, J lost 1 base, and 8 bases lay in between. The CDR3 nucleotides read TGTGCCAGCAGGTCTACAGGCACAGATACGCAGTATTTT. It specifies CASRSTGTDTQYF.

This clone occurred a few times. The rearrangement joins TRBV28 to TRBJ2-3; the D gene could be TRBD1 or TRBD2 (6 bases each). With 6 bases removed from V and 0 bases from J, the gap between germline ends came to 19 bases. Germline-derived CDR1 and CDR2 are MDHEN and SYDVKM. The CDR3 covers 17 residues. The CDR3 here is CASSPGAGTVSTDTQYF. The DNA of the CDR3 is TGTGCCAGCAGCCCGGGGGCGGGAACCGTAAGCACAGATACGCAGTATTTT.

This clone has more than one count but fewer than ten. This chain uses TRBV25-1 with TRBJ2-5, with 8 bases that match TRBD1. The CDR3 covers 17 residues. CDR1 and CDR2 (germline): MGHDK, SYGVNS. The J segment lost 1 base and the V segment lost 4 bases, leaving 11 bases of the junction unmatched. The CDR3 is CASSALRDRPTQETQYF. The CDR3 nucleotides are TGTGCCAGCAGTGCCCTTAGGGACAGGCCAACCCAAGAGACCCAGTACTTC.